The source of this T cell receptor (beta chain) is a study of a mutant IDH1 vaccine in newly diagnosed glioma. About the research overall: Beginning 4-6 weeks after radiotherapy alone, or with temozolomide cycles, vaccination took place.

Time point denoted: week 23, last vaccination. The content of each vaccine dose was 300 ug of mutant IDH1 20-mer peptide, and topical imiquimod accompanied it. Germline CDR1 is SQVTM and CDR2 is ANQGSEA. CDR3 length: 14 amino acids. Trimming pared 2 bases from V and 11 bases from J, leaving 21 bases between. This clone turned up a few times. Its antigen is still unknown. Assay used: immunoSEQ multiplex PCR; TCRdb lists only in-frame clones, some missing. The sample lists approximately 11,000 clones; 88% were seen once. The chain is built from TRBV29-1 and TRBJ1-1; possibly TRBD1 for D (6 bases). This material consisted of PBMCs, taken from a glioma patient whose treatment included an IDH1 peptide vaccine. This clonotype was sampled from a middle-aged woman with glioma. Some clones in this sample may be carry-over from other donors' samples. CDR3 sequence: CSVEYRGGALIAFF. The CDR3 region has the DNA TGCAGCGTTGAATATCGGGGGGGCGCTCTAATTGCTTTCTTT. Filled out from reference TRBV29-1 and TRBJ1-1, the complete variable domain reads SAVISQKPSRDICQRGTSLTIQCQVDSQVTMMFWYRQQPGQSLTLIATANQGSEATYESGFVIDKFPISRPNLTFSTLTVSNMSPEDSSIYLCSVEYRGGALIAFFGQGTRLTVV.